These 29 T cell receptor beta chains originate from one sample sequenced in a study of blood T cell repertoires in COVID-19. Some clones are missing from TCRdb's copy, which holds only in-frame ones; the method was immunoSEQ multiplex PCR. The sample shows roughly 180,000 clones, 87% of them seen only once. The sample was PBMCs or T cells enriched from blood (not recorded which). The source of these receptors is a woman in her 30s who had recovered from COVID-19.

V and J are TRBV7-3 and TRBJ2-3; TRBD1 is a possible D gene (6 bases). This CDR3 is 14 amino acids long. With 5 bases removed from V and 4 bases from J, the gap between germline ends came to 13 bases. Per germline, CDR1 SGHTA and CDR2 FQGTGA. For the CDR3, the DNA is TGTGCCAGCAGCCAACAGGGTGTGCCAGATACGCAGTATTTT. Protein sequence: CASSQQGVPDTQYF.

This clone was detected once. The chain recombines TRBV12-3 or TRBV12-4 with TRBJ1-2; possible D gene TRBD1, 5 bases. This CDR3 region has 13 residues. Trimming took 8 bases from V and 2 from J, leaving 12 bases between them. This CDR3 is CASGRARNYGYTF. In DNA, the CDR3 is TGTGCCAGCGGCAGGGCCCGAAACTATGGCTACACCTTC.

This chain uses TRBV12-3 or TRBV12-4 with TRBJ1-2, with D possibly TRBD1 on 6 matching bases. This CDR3 comprises 13 residues. V dropped 10 bases and J dropped 8 bases, with 20 bases sitting between them. CDR3 nucleotide sequence: TGTGCCACGCACAGGGAGGGGTTGGGAGGCTACACCTTC. It specifies CATHREGLGGYTF.

V gene TRBV5-1 combines with J gene TRBJ1-1; D might be TRBD1 (6 bases). The germline V and J ends were trimmed by 4 bases and 2 bases, with 15 bases remaining between them. This CDR3 comprises 15 residues. The germline V gene has CDR1 SGHRS and CDR2 YFSETQ. In DNA, the CDR3 is TGCGCCAGCAGCCCCTCCACAGGGCCCAACACTGAAGCTTTCTTT. Translating gives CASSPSTGPNTEAFF. Complete variable domain (other parts from reference TRBV5-1 and TRBJ1-1): KAGVTQTPRYLIKTRGQQVTLSCSPISGHRSVSWYQQTPGQGLQFLFEYFSETQRNKGNFPGRFSGRQFSNSRSEMNVSTLELGDSALYLCASSPSTGPNTEAFFGQGTRLTVV.

The rearrangement joins TRBV2 to TRBJ1-3; D ambiguous. The germline V gene encodes CDR1 SNHLY and CDR2 FYNNEI. The CDR3 sequence is 13 residues long. With 7 bases removed from V and 4 bases from J, the gap between germline ends came to 11 bases. This chain's CDR3 is CASTPVSGNTIYF. The CDR3 nucleotides read TGTGCCAGCACCCCCGTCTCGGGAAACACCATATATTTT.

The chain recombines TRBV6-5 with TRBJ1-5; D is undetermined. Germline CDR1 MNHEY, CDR2 SVGAGI. Deletions cut 0 bases from V and 6 bases from J, with 6 bases between. The length of the CDR3 is 13 residues. The CDR3 nucleotides are TGTGCCAGCAGTTACTCACAGAGTCAGCCCCAGCATTTT. Protein sequence: CASSYSQSQPQHF.

The rearrangement joins TRBV3-1 (or the pseudogene TRBV3-2) to TRBJ1-1, with unresolved D. In germline, CDR1 is LGHDT, CDR2 YNNKEL (reference sequence). V was clipped by 1 base and J by 7 bases, with 13 bases between them. CDR3 length: 14 amino acids. The CDR3 DNA sequence: TGTGCCAGCAGCCAAGTAGCTGTCAAAAGTGAAGCTTTCTTT. Translation: CASSQVAVKSEAFF.

This chain links TRBV7-6 with TRBJ2-7; D unresolved. This CDR3 has 15 amino acids. Trimming shortened V by 0 bases and J by 3 bases, and 12 bases separated the two germline ends. Germline assignment: CDR1 SGHVS and CDR2 FNYEAQ. CDR3 loop: CASSLAPGYFYEQYF. CDR3 DNA sequence: TGTGCCAGCAGCTTAGCGCCCGGGTACTTCTACGAGCAGTACTTC.

The chain couples TRBV7-2 to TRBJ2-5, with 11 bases fitting TRBD2. Trimming at V came to 4 bases and at J to 5 bases, leaving 3 bases not matched to a gene. This CDR3 has 14 amino acids. Germline V CDR1 and CDR2: SGHTA, FQGNSA. The CDR3 sequence is CASSSGLAGETQYF. Here the CDR3 DNA reads TGTGCCAGCAGCTCCGGACTAGCGGGTGAGACCCAGTACTTC.

This sequence joins TRBV7-2 and TRBJ1-1; 9 positions agree with TRBD1. The V gene end was trimmed by 5 bases and the J gene end by 4 bases; junction bases not matched to a gene: 8. The CDR3 runs 15 residues. Germline values: CDR1 SGHTA, CDR2 FQGNSA. The CDR3 DNA sequence: TGTGCCAGCAGCCCCGGACCGGACAGGGGCACTGAAGCTTTCTTT. Protein product: CASSPGPDRGTEAFF.

This chain's CDR3 is CASSKEETGDYGYTF. As DNA, the CDR3 is TGTGCCAGCAGCAAAGAGGAGACAGGAGACTATGGCTACACCTTC. V usage is TRBV21-1 and J usage is TRBJ1-2; TRBD1, the table's D call, lacks a check against the DNA. TRBV21-1 is reported as a pseudogene. The CDR3 has 15 residues.

This rearrangement joins TRBV5-4 to TRBJ2-7; D is unclear. The V gene lost 6 bases and the J gene lost 7 bases, with 5 bases spanning the gap. The CDR3 has 9 residues. Germline CDR1 reads SGHNT; CDR2 reads YYREEE (reference sequence). CDR3 residues: CASTSEQYF. CDR3 nucleotide sequence: TGTGCCAGCACTTCGGAGCAGTACTTC.

The V call is TRBV5-4, the J call TRBJ1-4, with D perhaps matching TRBD1 (5 bases). CDR1 SGHNT and CDR2 YYREEE come from the germline V gene (reference sequence). The CDR3 runs to 16 residues. V was clipped by 3 bases and J by 3 bases, with 15 bases between them. In DNA, the CDR3 is TGTGCCAGCAGCTCTCAGGGTCCTCAGTCTAATGAAAAACTGTTTTTT. This gives the protein CASSSQGPQSNEKLFF.

The table lists this clone with a count of one. This rearrangement joins TRBV11-2 to TRBJ1-2, with no clear D. Per the germline V gene, CDR1 is SGHAT and CDR2 is FQNNGV. The ends were cut back, 1 base at V and 4 bases at J, with 7 bases in the middle. The length of the CDR3 is 13 residues. CDR3 amino acids: CASSLGGSYGYTF. The CDR3, as DNA: TGTGCCAGCAGCTTAGGAGGGTCCTATGGCTACACCTTC.

The genes are TRBV11-1 and TRBJ2-5, with 11 nucleotides matching TRBD1. The germline V gene encodes CDR1 SGHAT and CDR2 FQDESV (reference sequence). The J segment lost 3 bases and the V segment lost 3 bases, leaving 3 bases of the junction unmatched. CDR3 size: 15 residues. CDR3 in DNA: TGTGCCAGCAGCTTGGGGACAGGGGGGGAAGAGACCCAGTACTTC. This encodes CASSLGTGGEETQYF.

The chain uses TRBV7-2 and TRBJ1-2, with 7 bases that match TRBD1. The junction had 9 bases not matched to a gene; V was cut back by 5 bases and J by 6 bases. The germline V gene has CDR1 SGHTA and CDR2 FQGNSA. The CDR3 totals 14 residues. CDR3 in amino acids: CASSNRQGENGYTF. The CDR3 DNA follows: TGTGCCAGCAGCAATAGACAGGGAGAAAATGGCTACACCTTC.

The chain couples TRBV6-5 to TRBJ1-4, with D perhaps matching TRBD1 (6 bases). Germline CDR1 and CDR2: MNHEY and SVGAGI. This CDR3 comprises 15 residues. Deletions cut 4 bases from V and 8 bases from J, with 17 bases between. CDR3 nucleotide sequence: TGTGCCAGCAGTTCGAGGGGGGGGCGGAAAGAAAAACTGTTTTTT. Protein: CASSSRGGRKEKLFF.

The gene calls are TRBV24-1 and TRBJ2-2; 10 positions match TRBD2. The V and J ends lost 2 bases and 4 bases, in that order; junction bases with no gene match: 9. Germline-derived CDR1 and CDR2 are KGHDR and SFDVKD. There are 18 residues in the CDR3. In DNA, the CDR3 is TGTGCCACCAGTGATTCTGTGAGGCTAGCGGGAGCCACCGGGGAGCTGTTTTTT. Translated, it gives CATSDSVRLAGATGELFF.

The gene calls are TRBV14 and TRBJ1-2; D unresolved. This CDR3 has 13 amino acids. Germline V lookup: CDR1 SGHDN, CDR2 FVKESK. The V end lost 4 bases, the J end lost 4 bases, and 10 bases lay between the germline ends. The CDR3 is CASSPTVSYGYTF. CDR3 nucleotide sequence: TGTGCCAGCAGCCCCACAGTCTCCTATGGCTACACCTTC.

The rearrangement uses TRBV7-2 and TRBJ1-6; D is uncertain. This CDR3 contains 18 residues. V lost 1 base and J lost 1, with 14 bases in between. Germline loops: CDR1 SGHTA, CDR2 FQGNSA. This chain's CDR3 is CASSLGVSGVSYNSPLHF. The CDR3, as DNA: TGTGCCAGCAGCTTAGGGGTCTCTGGAGTTTCCTATAATTCACCCCTCCACTTT. Full variable domain (remainder filled in from reference TRBV7-2 and TRBJ1-6): GAGVSQSPSNKVTEKGKDVELRCDPISGHTALYWYRQSLGQGLEFLIYFQGNSAPDKSGLPSDRFSAERTGGSVSTLTIQRTQQEDSAVYLCASSLGVSGVSYNSPLHFGNGTRLTVT.

V gene TRBV6-5 combines with J gene TRBJ1-2; possible D gene TRBD1, 6 bases. CDR1 and CDR2 (germline): MNHEY, SVGAGI. V lost 6 bases to trimming and J lost 4 bases, with 12 bases between them. The CDR3 has 13 residues. The CDR3 loop reads CASSEQGFYGYTF. CDR3 DNA sequence: TGTGCCAGCAGCGAGCAGGGGTTCTATGGCTACACCTTC.

This clone was counted a single time. The rearrangement joins TRBV9 to TRBJ1-2; D is unresolved. The CDR3 extends over 16 amino acids. The V end lost 2 bases, the J end lost 6 bases, and 20 bases lay between the germline ends. Germline CDR1 is SGDLS and CDR2 is YYNGEE. The CDR3 nucleotides read TGTGCCAGCAGCGTCCCCAAGCATGGCCGACAACATGGCTACACCTTC. Translated: CASSVPKHGRQHGYTF.

V gene TRBV11-1 combines with J gene TRBJ1-1, with D possibly matching TRBD1 (6 bases). V dropped 5 bases and J dropped 5 bases, with 12 bases sitting between them. The CDR3 spans 13 residues. Germline-derived CDR1 and CDR2 are SGHAT and FQDESV (reference sequence). The CDR3 DNA sequence: TGTGCCAGCAGCCAACAACAGGGAACTGAAGCTTTCTTT. Translation gives CASSQQQGTEAFF.

The chain links TRBV4-2 to TRBJ2-7, with 10 bases lining up with TRBD2. Germline V gives CDR1 LGHNA, CDR2 YNFKEQ. The CDR3 covers 14 residues. The V and J ends lost 2 bases and 5 bases, in that order; junction bases with no gene match: 3. This CDR3 is CASSQRLAGDEQYF. The CDR3 region has the DNA TGTGCCAGCAGCCAACGCCTAGCGGGGGACGAGCAGTACTTC.

This chain connects TRBV30 to TRBJ2-2; maybe TRBD1 (7 bases). The length of the CDR3 is 15 residues. In germline, CDR1 is GTSNPN, CDR2 SVGIG (reference sequence). V shed 0 bases and J shed 4 bases, with 12 bases lying between them. The CDR3 reads CAWSVRQGGTGELFF. The CDR3 region has the DNA TGTGCCTGGAGTGTAAGGCAGGGGGGCACCGGGGAGCTGTTTTTT.

The chain employs TRBV7-9 and TRBJ1-1; no clear D gene. V was shortened by 1 base and J by 10 bases, with 13 bases between the two germline ends. Per the germline V gene, CDR1 is SEHNR and CDR2 is FQNEAQ (reference sequence). The CDR3 covers 13 residues. CDR3 residues: CASSLGGSFLAFF. In DNA, the CDR3 is TGTGCCAGCAGCTTAGGCGGGTCATTCCTAGCTTTCTTT.

This chain links TRBV24-1 with TRBJ1-4; weak D call: TRBD1 (6 bases). Germline assignment: CDR1 KGHDR and CDR2 SFDVKD. With 2 bases removed from V and 6 bases from J, the gap between germline ends came to 9 bases. The CDR3 length is 14 residues. The CDR3 loop reads CATSDSRGDEKLFF. The CDR3 DNA is TGTGCCACCAGTGATTCCAGGGGAGATGAAAAACTGTTTTTT.

The CDR3, as DNA: TGTGCCAGCAAATCCGGACAGGGAAAAACTGAAGCTTTCTTT. Its translation is CASKSGQGKTEAFF. The chain links TRBV19 to TRBJ1-1; TRBD1 agrees at 8 bases. V shed 9 bases, J shed 5 bases, and the junction held 11 bases outside the gene matches. CDR3 length equals 14 residues. Germline CDR1 and CDR2: LNHDA and SQIVND (reference sequence).

This sequence joins TRBV24-1 and TRBJ1-2, with D perhaps TRBD1 (6 bases). The CDR3 contains 13 residues. V lost 4 bases and J 7 bases, leaving 12 bases between the germline ends. Germline loops: CDR1 KGHDR, CDR2 SFDVKD. Here the CDR3 reads CATSDLQGSGYTF. As DNA, the CDR3 is TGTGCCACCAGTGACTTACAGGGTAGTGGCTACACCTTC.